The text below deals with one T cell receptor (beta chain). Its antigen remains unidentified. Within one base of it there is no much larger clone, and no base qualities were kept. Counted from cysteine to phenylalanine, this CDR3 has 15 amino acids. The DNA shown is the 45-base CDR3, in frame from base 1. V ends up 6 bases short and J 8 bases short, with an unmatched junction base count of 12. As encoded in the germline V gene, CDR1 is SGDLS while CDR2 is YYNGEE. This specimen comes from a study of blood T cell repertoires in COVID-19 (dated by TCRdb to 2018 to 2021). Turning to the overall study: Samples from collaborators originated in the United States, Italy and Spain and spanned both the acute and convalescent phases of COVID-19. The prospective study material was composed of cDNA or gDNA derived from T cells, B-cell-depleted T cells, or PBMCs. Subjects who had been exposed to COVID-19, were actively infected with it, or had recovered from it provided the deeply sampled blood TCRbeta repertoires that made up the dataset. The repertoires were released in a freely available public database meant as a resource for research on the immune response to SARS-CoV-2. The samples were drawn from the first 160 participants of the ongoing ImmuneRACE study and from some 1,300 subjects provided by 6 global collaborators. The sample metadata nearly always contained a de-identified subject ID, COVID-19 status, age in years and sex. Where available, HLA class I and class II types were taken from metadata supplied by the sample provider and were not determined by assay-based typing. The research as a whole found: The amount of clinical and demographic metadata varied by source and participant and was provided uncurated.

Collaborating institutions collected whole blood in K2EDTA tubes following their own protocols. For TCRbeta analysis, collaborator samples were shipped as frozen whole blood, as isolated PBMCs, or as DNA extracted from either sample type. TCRbeta CDR3 regions were amplified from genomic DNA by means of the immunoSEQ Assay, a bias-controlled multiplex PCR. Per the authors' processing: Within the assay, amplification of reference gene primers was used to estimate how many nucleated cells each sample contained. To quantify the absolute abundance of each unique TCRbeta CDR3 rearrangement, sequence reads were collapsed and filtered. For each sample, productive Simpson clonality was calculated as the square root of Simpson's diversity index across productive rearrangements. In TCRdb, the immuneACCESS table is reduced to in-frame sequences with V and J assigned. These tables do not hold every clone; where another copy was compared, an unresolved V gene accounts for under half, and the others remain unexplained. The D gene and trimming were derived from the DNA, and the V and J assignments and clone size from that table. The sample contains 80,000 to 100,000 clones, less than 95% of them found a single time. About 1.7% of the sample goes to the ten largest clones.

The sequence joins TRBV9 to TRBJ1-2; 11 nucleotides in the junction match TRBD1. Sequences were obtained from peripheral blood. The TCR comes from a man aged 55-75 years with acute or convalescent COVID-19. The CDR3: CASTKVGDRGEGYTF. In nucleotides, the sequence is TGTGCCAGCACTAAAGTCGGGGACAGGGGGGAAGGCTACACCTTC.